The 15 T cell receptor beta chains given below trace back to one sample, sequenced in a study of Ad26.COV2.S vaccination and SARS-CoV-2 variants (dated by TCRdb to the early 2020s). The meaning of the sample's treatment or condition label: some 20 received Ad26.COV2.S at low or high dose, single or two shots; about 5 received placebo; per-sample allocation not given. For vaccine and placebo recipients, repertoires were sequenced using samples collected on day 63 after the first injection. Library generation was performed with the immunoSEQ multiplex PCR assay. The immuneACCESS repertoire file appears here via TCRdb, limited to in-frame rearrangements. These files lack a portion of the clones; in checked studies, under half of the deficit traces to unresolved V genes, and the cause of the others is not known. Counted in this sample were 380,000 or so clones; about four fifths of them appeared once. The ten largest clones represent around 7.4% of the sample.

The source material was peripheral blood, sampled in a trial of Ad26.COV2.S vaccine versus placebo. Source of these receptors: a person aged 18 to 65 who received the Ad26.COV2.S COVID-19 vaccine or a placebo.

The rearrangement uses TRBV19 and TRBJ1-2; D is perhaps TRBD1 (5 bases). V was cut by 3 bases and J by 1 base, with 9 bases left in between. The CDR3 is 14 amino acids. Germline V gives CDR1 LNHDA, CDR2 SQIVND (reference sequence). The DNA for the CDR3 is TGTGCCAGTAGTATGAGGCAGGGTAACTATGGCTACACCTTC. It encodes CASSMRQGNYGYTF.

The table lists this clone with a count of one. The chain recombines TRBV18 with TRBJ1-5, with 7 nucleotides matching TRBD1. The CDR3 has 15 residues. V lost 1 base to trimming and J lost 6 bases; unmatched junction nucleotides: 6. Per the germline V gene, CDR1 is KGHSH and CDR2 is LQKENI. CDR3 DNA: TGTGCCAGCTCACCACAAGGGGGCAGAGGTCAGCCCCAGCATTTT. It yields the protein CASSPQGGRGQPQHF.

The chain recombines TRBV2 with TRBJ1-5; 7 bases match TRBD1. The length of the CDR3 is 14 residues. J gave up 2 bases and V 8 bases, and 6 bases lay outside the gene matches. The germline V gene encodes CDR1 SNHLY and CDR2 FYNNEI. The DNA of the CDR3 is TGTGCCAGCCTTTCAGGGGGTGGCAATCAGCCCCAGCATTTT. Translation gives CASLSGGGNQPQHF.

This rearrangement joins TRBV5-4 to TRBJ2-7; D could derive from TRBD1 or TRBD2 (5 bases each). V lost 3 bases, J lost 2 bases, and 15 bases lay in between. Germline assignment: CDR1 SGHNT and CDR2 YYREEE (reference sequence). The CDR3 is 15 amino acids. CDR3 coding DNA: TGTGCCAGCAGCTGGGGCCGGGACCCAACCTACGAGCAGTACTTC. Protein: CASSWGRDPTYEQYF.

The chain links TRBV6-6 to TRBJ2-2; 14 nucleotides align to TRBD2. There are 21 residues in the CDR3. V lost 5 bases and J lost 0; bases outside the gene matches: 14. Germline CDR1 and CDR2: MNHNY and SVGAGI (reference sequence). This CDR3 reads CASSRQRLAGGMGTNTGELFF. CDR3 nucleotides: TGTGCCAGCAGTCGCCAGCGACTAGCGGGGGGGATGGGGACGAACACCGGGGAGCTGTTTTTT.

The CDR3 DNA reads TGCAGTGCTAGTGCTCCGGGACTAAAATACGATGAGCAGTTCTTC. Its protein is CSASAPGLKYDEQFF. The chain recombines TRBV20-1 with TRBJ2-1; 7 bases fit TRBD2. Germline CDR1 DFQATT, CDR2 SNEGSKA (reference sequence). The CDR3 is 15 residues long. Trimming removed 3 bases from V and 8 bases from J; junction bases left unmatched: 13.

DNA of the CDR3: TGTGCCATCAGTGGGGGTGGGGGACCCACAGGATCCTATGGCTACACCTTC. Amino acid sequence: CAISGGGGPTGSYGYTF. This chain joins TRBV10-3 and TRBJ1-2; D possibly corresponds to TRBD1 (5 bases). The germline CDR1 and CDR2 sequences are ENHRY and SYGVKD. This CDR3 is built from 17 residues. Between the trimmed V and J ends, which lost 4 bases and 4 bases, there was a span of 22 bases.

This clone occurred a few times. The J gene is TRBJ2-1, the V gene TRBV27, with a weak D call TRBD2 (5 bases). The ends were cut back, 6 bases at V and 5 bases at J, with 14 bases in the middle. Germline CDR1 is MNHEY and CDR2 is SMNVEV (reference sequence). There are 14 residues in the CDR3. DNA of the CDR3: TGTGCCAGCAGGACTACCTACGGGCACAATGAGCAGTTCTTC. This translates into CASRTTYGHNEQFF.

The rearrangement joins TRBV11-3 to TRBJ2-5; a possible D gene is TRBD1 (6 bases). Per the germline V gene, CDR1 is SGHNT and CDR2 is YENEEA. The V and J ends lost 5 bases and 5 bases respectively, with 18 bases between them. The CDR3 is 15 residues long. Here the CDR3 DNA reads TGTGCCAGCAGCCTCGCCGGGACACCCTGGGAGACCCAGTACTTC. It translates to CASSLAGTPWETQYF. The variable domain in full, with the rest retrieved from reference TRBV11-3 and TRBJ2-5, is EAGVVQSPRYKIIEKKQPVAFWCNPISGHNTLYWYLQNLGQGPELLIRYENEEAVDDSQLPKDRFSAERLKGVDSTLKIQPAELGDSAVYLCASSLAGTPWETQYFGPGTRLLVL.

CDR3 sequence: CASSLAPRVFF. The CDR3, as DNA: TGTGCCAGCAGCCTTGCTCCCCGCGTGTTCTTC. The chain combines TRBV7-9 with TRBJ2-1; D remains ambiguous. The CDR3 has 11 residues. V was pared by 5 bases and J by 15 bases, with 14 bases between. Germline lookup yields CDR1 SEHNR and CDR2 FQNEAQ (reference sequence).

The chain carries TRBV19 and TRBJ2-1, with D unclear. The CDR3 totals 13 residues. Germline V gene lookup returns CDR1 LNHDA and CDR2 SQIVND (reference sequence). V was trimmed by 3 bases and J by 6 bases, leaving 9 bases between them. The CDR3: CASSILDFNEQFF. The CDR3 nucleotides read TGTGCCAGTAGTATCCTCGACTTCAATGAGCAGTTCTTC.

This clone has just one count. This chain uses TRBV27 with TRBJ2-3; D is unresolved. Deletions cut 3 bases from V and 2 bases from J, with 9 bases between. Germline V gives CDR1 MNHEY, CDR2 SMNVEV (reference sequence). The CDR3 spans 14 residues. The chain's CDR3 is CASSLAALTDTQYF. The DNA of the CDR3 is TGTGCCAGCAGTTTGGCAGCGCTCACAGATACGCAGTATTTT.

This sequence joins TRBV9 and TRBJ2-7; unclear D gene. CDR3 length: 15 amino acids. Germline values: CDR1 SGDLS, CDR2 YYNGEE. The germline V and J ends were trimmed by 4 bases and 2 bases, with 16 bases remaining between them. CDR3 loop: CASSRLDTSTYEQYF. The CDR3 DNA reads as TGTGCCAGCAGCCGTCTAGACACGTCTACCTACGAGCAGTACTTC.

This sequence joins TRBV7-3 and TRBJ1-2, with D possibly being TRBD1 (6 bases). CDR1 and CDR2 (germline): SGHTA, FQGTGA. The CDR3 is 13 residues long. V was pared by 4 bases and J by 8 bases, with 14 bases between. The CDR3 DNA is TGTGCCAGCAGCTCCAGAACGGGGGGCGGCTACACCTTC. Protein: CASSSRTGGGYTF.

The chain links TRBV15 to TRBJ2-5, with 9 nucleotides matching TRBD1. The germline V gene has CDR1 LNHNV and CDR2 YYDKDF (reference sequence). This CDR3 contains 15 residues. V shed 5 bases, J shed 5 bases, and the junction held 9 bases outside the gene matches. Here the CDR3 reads CATSGWTGDGETQYF. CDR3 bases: TGTGCCACCAGCGGGTGGACAGGGGATGGGGAGACCCAGTACTTC.